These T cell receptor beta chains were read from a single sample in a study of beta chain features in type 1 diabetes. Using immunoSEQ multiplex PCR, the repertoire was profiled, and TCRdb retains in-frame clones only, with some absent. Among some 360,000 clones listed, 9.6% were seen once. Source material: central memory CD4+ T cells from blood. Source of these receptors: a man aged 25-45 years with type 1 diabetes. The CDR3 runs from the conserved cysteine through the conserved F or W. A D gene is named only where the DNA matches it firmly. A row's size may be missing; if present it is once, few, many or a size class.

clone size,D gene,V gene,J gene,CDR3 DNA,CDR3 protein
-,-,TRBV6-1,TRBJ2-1,TGTGCCAGCAGTGAATACACAGACAATGAGCAGTTCTTC,CASSEYTDNEQFF
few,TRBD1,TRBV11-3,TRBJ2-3,TGTGCCAGCAGCCCAGGGGACAGGGCGTCAGATACGCAGTATTTT,CASSPGDRASDTQYF
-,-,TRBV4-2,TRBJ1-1,TGTGCCAGCAGCCAACCCAACACTGAAGCTTTCTTT,CASSQPNTEAFF
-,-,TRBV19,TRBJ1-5,TGTGCCAGTAGTAGGGGTATGAGGACAGTCCTAGATAGCAATCAGCCCCAGCATTTT,CASSRGMRTVLDSNQPQHF
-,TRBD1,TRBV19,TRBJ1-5,TGTGCCAGCCAGGGGGCGGGTCAGCCCCAGCATTTT,CASQGAGQPQHF
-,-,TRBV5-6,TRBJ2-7,TGTGCCAGCAGCCTCGACAATCTCTACGAGCAGTACTTC,CASSLDNLYEQYF
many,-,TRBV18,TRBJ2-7,TGTGCCAGCTCACCCCCCAGCGACACCTACGAGCAGTACTTC,CASSPPSDTYEQYF
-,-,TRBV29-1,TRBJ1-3,TGCAGCGTTGAAGATGTATTAAACGGAAACACCATATATTTT,CSVEDVLNGNTIYF
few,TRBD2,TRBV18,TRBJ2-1,TGTGCCAGCTCCCGGGGACTAGCGGTGGATGAGCAGTTCTTC,CASSRGLAVDEQFF
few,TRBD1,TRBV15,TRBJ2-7,TGTGCCACCAGCAGAGATCGGGACAGGGGATACGAGCAGTACTTC,CATSRDRDRGYEQYF